This T cell receptor beta chain was sequenced in a study of OX40 agonist ivuxolimab in advanced cancers. V was shortened by 7 bases and J by 0 bases, with 14 bases between the two germline ends. There are 15 residues in the CDR3. Per the germline V gene, CDR1 is MNHEY and CDR2 is SMNVEV (reference sequence). The assay was immunoSEQ multiplex PCR, and TCRdb's table has in-frame clones only and misses some. The sample holds more than 75,000 clones, under 90% seen once. The chain has TRBV27 and TRBJ2-3, with D perhaps given as TRBD1 or TRBD2 (5 bases each). This receptor was obtained from an adult with an advanced solid tumor such as melanoma, head and neck, liver or kidney cancer. Specimen: CD4+ or CD8+ T cells sorted from blood, collected in a trial of the OX40 agonist ivuxolimab. The CDR3 region has the DNA TGTGCCAGCACCCTCGGGACCTCTAGCACAGATACGCAGTATTTT. This sequence encodes CASTLGTSSTDTQYF.